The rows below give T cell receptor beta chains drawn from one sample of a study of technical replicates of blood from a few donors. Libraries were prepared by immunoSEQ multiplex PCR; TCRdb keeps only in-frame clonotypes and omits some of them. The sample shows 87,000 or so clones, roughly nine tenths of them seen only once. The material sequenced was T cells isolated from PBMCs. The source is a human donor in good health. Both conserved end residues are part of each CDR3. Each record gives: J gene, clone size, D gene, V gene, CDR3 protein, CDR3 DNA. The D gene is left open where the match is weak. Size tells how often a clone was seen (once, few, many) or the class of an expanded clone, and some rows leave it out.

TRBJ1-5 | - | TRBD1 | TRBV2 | CASRDRGKPQHF | TGTGCCAGCCGGGACAGGGGAAAGCCCCAGCATTTT
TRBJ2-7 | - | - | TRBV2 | CASSLTPGQYF | TGTGCCAGCAGTCTCACCCCAGGGCAGTACTTC
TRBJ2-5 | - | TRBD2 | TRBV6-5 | CASSAATSGRETQYF | TGTGCCAGCAGTGCCGCGACTAGCGGCAGGGAGACCCAGTACTTC
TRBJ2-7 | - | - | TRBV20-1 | CSVQGQSEQYF | TGCAGTGTGCAGGGTCAAAGCGAGCAGTACTTC
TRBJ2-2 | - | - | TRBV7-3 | CASSLMAGARSGELFF | TGTGCCAGCAGCTTAATGGCTGGGGCCAGGTCCGGGGAGCTGTTTTTT
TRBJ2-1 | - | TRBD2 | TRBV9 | CASSVKPGLAEQFF | TGTGCCAGCAGCGTAAAGCCGGGACTAGCGGAGCAGTTCTTC
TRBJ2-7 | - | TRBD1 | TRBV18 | CASSPGTGPYEQYF | TGTGCCAGCTCACCCGGGACAGGGCCTTACGAGCAGTACTTC
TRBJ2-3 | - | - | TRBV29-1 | CSVGSEYTQYF | TGCAGCGTTGGGTCTGAGTATACGCAGTATTTT
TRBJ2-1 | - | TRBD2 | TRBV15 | CATSFLPGGLGNEQFF | TGTGCCACCAGTTTCCTTCCGGGAGGTCTGGGCAATGAGCAGTTCTTC
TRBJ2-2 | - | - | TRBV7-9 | CASSLGLQAITGELFF | TGTGCCAGCAGCTTAGGATTACAGGCAATCACCGGGGAGCTGTTTTTT
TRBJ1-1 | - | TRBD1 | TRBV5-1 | CASSLEAGGNTEAFF | TGCGCCAGCAGCTTGGAGGCAGGGGGGAACACTGAAGCTTTCTTT
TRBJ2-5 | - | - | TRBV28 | CASSLGSAGGETQYF | TGTGCCAGCAGTTTGGGCAGCGCCGGAGGAGAGACCCAGTACTTC
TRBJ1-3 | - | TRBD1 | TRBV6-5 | CASSGDRALGNTIYF | TGTGCCAGCAGTGGCGACAGGGCGTTAGGAAACACCATATATTTT
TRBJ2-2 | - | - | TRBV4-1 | CASTELLRTNTGELFF | TGCGCCAGCACTGAGTTGTTGCGGACGAACACCGGGGAGCTGTTTTTT
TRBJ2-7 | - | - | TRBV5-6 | CASSLASGRYEQYF | TGTGCCAGCAGCTTGGCCAGCGGACGGTACGAGCAGTACTTC
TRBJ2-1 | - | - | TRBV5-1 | CASSLQDEQFF | TGCGCCAGCAGCTTACAGGATGAGCAGTTCTTC
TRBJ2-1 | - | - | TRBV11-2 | CASSLDFRAGLDYNEQFF | TGTGCCAGCAGCTTAGATTTTCGGGCAGGGTTAGACTACAATGAGCAGTTCTTC
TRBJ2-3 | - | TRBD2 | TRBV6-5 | CASSRLAGEAQYF | TGTGCCAGCAGTCGACTAGCGGGGGAGGCGCAGTATTTT
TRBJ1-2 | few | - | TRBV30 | CAWSLEGNYGYTF | TGTGCCTGGAGCCTAGAGGGAAACTATGGCTACACCTTC
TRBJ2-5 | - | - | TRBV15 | CATSRADSQETQYF | TGTGCCACCAGCAGAGCTGACAGTCAAGAGACCCAGTACTTC
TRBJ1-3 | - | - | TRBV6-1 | CASVKSDSGNTIYF | TGTGCCAGCGTTAAGTCAGACTCTGGAAACACCATATATTTT
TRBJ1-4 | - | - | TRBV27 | CASSVFATNEKLFF | TGTGCCAGCAGCGTCTTTGCAACTAATGAAAAACTGTTTTTT
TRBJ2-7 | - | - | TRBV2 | CASSAGSLNYEQYF | TGTGCCAGCAGTGCGGGGAGCTTAAACTACGAGCAGTACTTC
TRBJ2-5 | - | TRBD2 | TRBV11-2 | CASSLIGGYQETQYF | TGTGCCAGCAGTCTCATCGGGGGGTATCAAGAGACCCAGTACTTC
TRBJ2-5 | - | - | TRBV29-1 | CSVEGGIGETQYF | TGCAGCGTTGAAGGCGGGATAGGGGAGACCCAGTACTTC
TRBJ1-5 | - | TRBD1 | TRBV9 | CASSTGQGASQPQHF | TGTGCCAGCAGCACTGGACAGGGGGCTTCCCAGCCCCAGCATTTT
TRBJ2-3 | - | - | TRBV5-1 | CASSPIEGGQADTQYF | TGCGCCAGCAGCCCTATTGAGGGGGGGCAGGCAGATACGCAGTATTTT
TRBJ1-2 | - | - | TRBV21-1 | CASIKGQNYGYTF | TGTGCCAGCATAAAGGGACAGAACTATGGCTACACCTTC
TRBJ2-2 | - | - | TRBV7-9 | CASSPRTQGNTGELFF | TGTGCCAGCAGCCCACGAACCCAGGGGAACACCGGGGAGCTGTTTTTT
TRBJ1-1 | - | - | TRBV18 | CASSPRWTGVGNTEAFF | TGTGCCAGCTCACCACGATGGACGGGGGTGGGCAACACTGAAGCTTTCTTT
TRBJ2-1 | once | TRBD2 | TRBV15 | CATSRGGMWRRGVNEQFF | TGTGCCACCAGCAGGGGAGGGATGTGGCGGCGAGGGGTAAATGAGCAGTTCTTC
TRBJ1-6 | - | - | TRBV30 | CAWSATGYHNSPLHF | TGTGCCTGGAGTGCCACAGGATATCATAATTCACCCCTCCACTTT
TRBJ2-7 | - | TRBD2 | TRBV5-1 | CASSLWASGGSYEQYF | TGCGCCAGCAGCTTGTGGGCTAGCGGGGGGTCCTACGAGCAGTACTTC
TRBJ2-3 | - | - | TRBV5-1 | CASSVNTDTQYF | TGCGCCAGCAGCGTCAACACAGATACGCAGTATTTT
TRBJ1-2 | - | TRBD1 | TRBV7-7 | CASSSYLQGAEVYGYTF | TGTGCTAGCAGCTCATACCTACAGGGGGCGGAGGTCTATGGCTACACCTTC
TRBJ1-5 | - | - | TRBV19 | CASSPFRGKIYQPQHF | TGTGCCAGTAGCCCCTTCAGGGGAAAAATATATCAGCCCCAGCATTTT
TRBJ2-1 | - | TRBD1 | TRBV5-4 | CASSGDSYNEQFF | TGTGCCAGCAGCGGGGACAGCTACAATGAGCAGTTCTTC
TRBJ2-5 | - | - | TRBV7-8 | CASSLARASVYF | TGTGCCAGCAGCTTAGCGAGGGCCTCGGTGTACTTC
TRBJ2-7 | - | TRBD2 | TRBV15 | CATSRRTSVDEQYF | TGTGCCACCAGCCGGAGGACTAGCGTGGACGAGCAGTACTTC
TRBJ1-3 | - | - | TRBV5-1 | CASRGDRSMGNTIYF | TGCGCCAGCAGGGGCGACAGGTCTATGGGAAACACCATATATTTT